The clone carrying this TCR beta chain has more than one count but fewer than ten. Its antigen is currently unknown. The sorted regulatory T cells were CD4+, CD25-high and CD127-low, with genomic DNA sequenced. V lost 3 bases, J lost 1 base, and 15 bases lay in between. CDR3 length: 16 residues. CDR1 LNHDA and CDR2 SQIVND come from the germline V gene (reference sequence). This sample was included in a study of regulatory and conventional T cells in RAG deficiency. Findings and limits, study-wide: Omenn patients showed >80% Treg-Tconv overlap and shorter CDR3 lengths.

Sequencing used immunoSEQ multiplex PCR; TCRdb keeps in-frame clones, though not all of them. The data contain several thousand clones, about 90% of them seen just once; the ten biggest clones take up 1% to 1.5%. The same data also contributed to another study, on regulatory T cells. As reported in that work: The PCR used 52 TRBV and 13 TRBJ primers. Skewed V and J usage and few unique V-J pairs marked patient repertoires, most in Tregs.

The source is a human donor in good health. Sequencing was performed on Tregs sorted from blood. This chain connects TRBV19 to TRBJ1-2; D may be TRBD1 (5 bases). The CDR3 protein is CASSMEAGKGNYGYTF. Here the CDR3 DNA reads TGTGCCAGTAGTATGGAGGCAGGGAAGGGTAACTATGGCTACACCTTC.